This T cell receptor (beta chain) was found in a study of T cells in tuberculosis. Study-level information: Blood was taken before or within 7 days of anti-tuberculosis therapy.

Using immunoSEQ multiplex PCR, the repertoire was profiled, and TCRdb retains in-frame clones only, with some absent. The table includes 30,000 to 40,000 clones, 93% detected once. Germline V CDR1 and CDR2: SGHNT, YYREEE (reference sequence). The germline V and J ends were trimmed by 4 bases and 0 bases, with 14 bases remaining between them. The length of the CDR3 is 15 residues. Time point noted: new active TB diagnosis, blood taken before or within 7 days of starting treatment. The clonotype was recovered from an adult with tuberculosis. The source was PBMCs, collected at tuberculosis diagnosis. The V call is TRBV5-4, the J call TRBJ2-7, with D perhaps matching TRBD2 (6 bases). CDR3 bases: TGTGCCAGCAGCGGCGGACTACTCTACTCCTACGAGCAGTACTTC. Translation gives CASSGGLLYSYEQYF.